The 16 T cell receptor beta chains presented below share a single source sample, sequenced in a study of blood T cell repertoires in COVID-19. Clones were sequenced by immunoSEQ multiplex PCR, and TCRdb holds only the in-frame ones, with some missing. The sample yields 180,000 or so clones, 80% to 85% seen once. The sequencing input was PBMCs or T cells enriched from blood (not recorded which). These receptors were obtained from a woman aged 55 to 70 who had recovered from COVID-19.

The gene calls are TRBV28 and TRBJ1-1; D is ambiguous. Trimming cost V 5 bases and J 7 bases, with 17 bases left between them. The germline gives CDR1 MDHEN, CDR2 SYDVKM. The CDR3 is 14 amino acids. The CDR3: CASSTGLLPNEAFF. CDR3 DNA sequence: TGTGCCAGCAGTACTGGACTTCTGCCCAATGAAGCTTTCTTT.

The chain links TRBV5-1 to TRBJ1-1; possible D gene TRBD1, 5 bases. V lost 4 bases and J lost 0, with 13 bases in between. Germline CDR1 and CDR2: SGHRS and YFSETQ. The CDR3 runs 15 residues. The CDR3 is CASSQLGPVNTEAFF. Written as DNA, the CDR3 is TGCGCCAGCAGCCAGCTGGGGCCAGTGAACACTGAAGCTTTCTTT.

The chain joins TRBV5-1 to TRBJ2-7, with a tentative D call TRBD2 (6 bases). V shed 7 bases and J shed 4 bases, with 12 bases lying between them. This CDR3 region has 12 residues. Germline V gene lookup returns CDR1 SGHRS and CDR2 YFSETQ. This CDR3 is CASLGEDYEQYF. The CDR3 DNA reads as TGCGCCAGCTTGGGGGAGGATTACGAGCAGTACTTC.

The J gene is TRBJ2-7, the V gene TRBV5-1, with 8 nucleotides matching TRBD1. Germline V gives CDR1 SGHRS, CDR2 YFSETQ. This CDR3 contains 13 residues. The V gene end was trimmed by 3 bases and the J gene end by 4 bases; junction bases not matched to a gene: 3. CDR3 nucleotides: TGCGCCAGCAGCTCCGGGACAGGTTACGAGCAGTACTTC. This encodes CASSSGTGYEQYF.

V usage is TRBV10-3 and J usage is TRBJ2-2; D may be TRBD2 (6 bases). Between the trimmed V and J ends, which lost 2 bases and 6 bases, there was a span of 10 bases. CDR3 length: 14 amino acids. CDR1 and CDR2 (germline): ENHRY, SYGVKD. The CDR3 region is CAISETGGAGELFF. The CDR3 nucleotides read TGTGCCATCAGTGAGACGGGCGGGGCCGGGGAGCTGTTTTTT.

V is TRBV12-3 or TRBV12-4 and J is TRBJ2-5, with 11 positions matching TRBD2. The CDR3 is 13 amino acids. V shed 7 bases, J shed 3 bases, and the junction held 1 base outside the gene matches. The CDR3 DNA reads TGTGCCAGCATGGGACTAGCGGAAGAGACCCAGTACTTC. It yields the protein CASMGLAEETQYF.

The rearrangement joins TRBV9 to TRBJ1-1; TRBD1 agrees at 8 bases. After removal of 3 bases from V and 7 bases from J, the junction contained 8 bases not matched to a gene. CDR1 is SGDLS, CDR2 YYNGEE, per germline. The CDR3 runs 14 residues. As DNA, the CDR3 is TGTGCCAGCAGCGCGATTGGACAGGGAAGTGAAGCTTTCTTT. This translates into CASSAIGQGSEAFF.

This chain uses TRBV19 with TRBJ1-1; D gene unclear. The CDR3 spans 13 residues. V was clipped by 5 bases and J by 5 bases, with 12 bases between them. From germline, CDR1 is LNHDA and CDR2 SQIVND (reference sequence). The CDR3, as DNA: TGTGCCAGTAGTCTCCAGTGGGAGACTGAAGCTTTCTTT. Translation gives CASSLQWETEAFF.

V usage is TRBV12-3 or TRBV12-4 and J usage is TRBJ1-2; D is unclear. With 2 bases removed from V and 0 bases from J, the gap between germline ends came to 4 bases. The CDR3 sequence is 13 residues long. The CDR3 nucleotides are TGTGCCAGCAGTTTACAAACTAACTATGGCTACACCTTC. The encoded protein is CASSLQTNYGYTF.

The rearrangement joins TRBV5-1 to TRBJ1-3; TRBD1 matches at 9 bases. The CDR3 spans 14 residues. V lost 3 bases, J lost 4 bases, and 2 bases stayed unmatched. Germline values: CDR1 SGHRS, CDR2 YFSETQ. CDR3 region: CASSSQGAGNTIYF. In DNA, the CDR3 is TGCGCCAGCAGCTCACAGGGGGCCGGAAACACCATATATTTT.

This chain links TRBV4-1 with TRBJ2-1; D might be TRBD2 (6 bases). Germline V gene data show CDR1 as MGHRA and CDR2 as YSYEKL. V was clipped by 0 bases and J by 7 bases, with 25 bases between them. CDR3 length equals 19 residues. As DNA, the CDR3 is TGCGCCAGCAGCCAAGATAGCGTTAGGTGGCGGGGAGAGAGGAATGAGCAGTTCTTC. It codes for CASSQDSVRWRGERNEQFF.

The chain recombines TRBV9 with TRBJ1-2, with D uncertain. CDR3 length: 13 amino acids. V lost 2 bases and J 8 bases, leaving 13 bases between the germline ends. CDR1 is SGDLS and CDR2 is YYNGEE in the germline V gene. This CDR3 reads CASSVGLSRGYTF. The CDR3 DNA reads TGTGCCAGCAGCGTTGGCCTATCGAGGGGCTACACCTTC.

This clone was counted once. The chain is built from TRBV21-1 and TRBJ2-7; the table's D call TRBD2 went unverified against the DNA. TRBV21-1 is deemed a pseudogene. This CDR3 is 16 amino acids long. The CDR3 spells CASTLGIWRTLHEQYF. The DNA for the CDR3 is TGTGCCAGCACCTTAGGGATTTGGAGGACTCTCCACGAGCAGTACTTC.

The rearrangement joins TRBV10-3 to TRBJ1-2, with D tentatively TRBD1 (5 bases). Per germline, CDR1 ENHRY and CDR2 SYGVKD. CDR3 length equals 14 residues. Trimming took off 2 bases at V and 5 bases at J, with 12 bases between the two ends. The CDR3 loop is CAISEDAAGYGYTF. The CDR3 DNA sequence: TGTGCCATCAGTGAGGACGCGGCAGGGTATGGCTACACCTTC.

This clone was recorded a few times. The chain recombines TRBV20-1 with TRBJ2-3; D unclear. This CDR3 has 11 residues. CDR1 and CDR2 from the germline V gene are DFQATT and SNEGSKA (reference sequence). Trimming removed 7 bases from V and 4 bases from J, with 9 bases in between. As DNA, the CDR3 is TGCAGTGTCGGTCGGGCAGATACGCAGTATTTT. Encoded protein: CSVGRADTQYF.

Only a few counts were recorded for this clone. The chain couples TRBV5-6 to TRBJ2-7; 7 positions match TRBD1. Germline V gene lookup returns CDR1 SGHDT and CDR2 YYEEEE. There are 15 residues in the CDR3. The junction had 12 bases not matched to a gene; V was cut back by 4 bases and J by 5 bases. CDR3 sequence: CASSPGTVNIHEQYF. The CDR3 coding sequence is TGTGCCAGCAGCCCCGGGACAGTCAACATCCACGAGCAGTACTTC.